What follows is one T cell receptor beta chain and its context. The record originates from a study of shared clonotypes between healthy human individuals. CD45RO-negative, CCR7-positively selected cells formed the naive CD8 fraction, excluding terminally differentiated effector memory CD45RA+ cells. Only Caucasian adults living in Nashville, Tennessee made up the donor group. Data came from immunoSEQ multiplex PCR; TCRdb stores just in-frame clones and leaves some out. This sample has over 2,000,000 clones, with roughly 93% found just once. Deletions cut 6 bases from V and 4 bases from J, with 18 bases between. Germline V gene lookup returns CDR1 SNHLY and CDR2 FYNNEI. This CDR3 spans 15 amino acids.

The sequenced sample consisted of naive CD8+ T cells from PBMCs. The chain combines TRBV2 with TRBJ2-5, with D perhaps matching TRBD1 (8 bases). The clonotype originates from a young man in good health. Some clones in this sample may be carry-over from other donors' samples. The CDR3 DNA sequence: TGTGCCAGCAGAAGAGCGGACAGGGAGGGAGAGACCCAGTACTTC. This gives the protein CASRRADREGETQYF.